The clone carrying this T cell receptor beta chain was observed a single time. The data derive from a study of blood T cell repertoires in COVID-19. Study context: Sites across the United States, Italy and Spain contributed samples from acute and convalescent COVID-19. T cells, B-cell-depleted T cells, or PBMCs supplied cDNA or gDNA.

As handled by the study authors: Nucleated cell number was recorded as an estimate derived from reference gene primer amplification. The assay was immunoSEQ multiplex PCR, and TCRdb's table has in-frame clones only and misses some. That table is the source of V, J and clone size, and D and trimming were worked out from the DNA. Here the sample spans about 200,000 clones, roughly 85% being singletons. The CDR3 has 12 amino acids. V lost 3 bases to trimming and J lost 2 bases, with 5 bases between them. It was during active infection that Seattle patients were enrolled and then longitudinally followed.

The sequenced sample consisted of peripheral blood. The sequence was obtained from a woman aged 70-85 years with COVID-19, enrolled during active disease. V and J are TRBV12-3 or TRBV12-4 and TRBJ2-7; D is undetermined. The CDR3 loop is CASSFGAYEQYF. Written as DNA, the CDR3 is TGTGCCAGCAGTTTTGGAGCCTACGAGCAGTACTTC.